These 27 T cell receptor beta chains were all obtained from the same sample, sequenced in a study of human T cells and chemical hapten exposure. TCRdb fed the RACE reads into MiXCR, producing one record per CDR3 protein. This sample has 70,000 to 75,000 distinct CDR3 sequences; around a third occur once, and the top ten carry over 7.5%. Time point specified: patch test 1, 2 weeks after DPC sensitization. Treatment specified: therapeutic diphenylcyclopropenone sensitization with weekly scalp DPC. Here the sequenced sample was whole blood, taken in connection with sensitization to the hapten diphenylcyclopropenone (DPC). The receptors were gathered from a man aged 35-49 years with alopecia areata. Some clones in this sample may be carry-over from other donors' samples.

This clonotype was counted between two and nine times. The chain is built from TRBV15 and TRBJ2-1, with D unclear. There are 16 residues in the CDR3. Germline CDR1 LNHNV, CDR2 YYDKDF (reference sequence). The V end was cut by 8 bases, the J end by 1 base, with 18 bases between. The CDR3 reads CATESLVGVSYNEQFF. The CDR3 coding sequence is TGTGCCACCGAATCCTTAGTTGGAGTTTCCTACAATGAGCAGTTCTTC.

The chain couples TRBV7-9 to TRBJ2-3; 11 bases are a match to TRBD2. CDR3 length: 19 residues. Germline V gene lookup returns CDR1 SEHNR and CDR2 FQNEAQ (reference sequence). V was clipped by 3 bases and J by 1 base; unmatched bases: 12. The CDR3 region is CASSFSLAGGIFRTDTQYF. In DNA, the CDR3 is TGTGCCAGCAGCTTCTCTCTAGCGGGAGGAATCTTCCGCACAGATACGCAGTATTTT. Filled out from reference TRBV7-9 and TRBJ2-3, the complete variable domain reads DTGVSQNPRHKITKRGQNVTFRCDPISEHNRLYWYRQTLGQGPEFLTYFQNEAQLEKSRLLSDRFSAERPKGSFSTLEIQRTEQGDSAMYLCASSFSLAGGIFRTDTQYFGPGTRLTVL.

This chain links TRBV5-1 with TRBJ2-7; 8 nucleotides align to TRBD2. The length of the CDR3 is 14 residues. V gave up 5 bases and J gave up 3 bases; unmatched junction bases: 7. Germline V gives CDR1 SGHRS, CDR2 YFSETQ. The CDR3 sequence is CASRVAAGVYEQYF. Here the CDR3 DNA reads TGCGCCAGCAGAGTGGCAGCGGGAGTCTACGAGCAGTACTTC.

This clonotype was recorded a few times. This chain links TRBV19 with TRBJ2-5; TRBD1 matches 11 bases. The trim removed 5 bases at V and 1 base at J, leaving 6 bases unmatched. This CDR3 is built from 16 residues. Germline lookup yields CDR1 LNHDA and CDR2 SQIVND (reference sequence). The CDR3 loop is CASSSPGQGGQETQYF. CDR3 nucleotide sequence: TGTGCCAGTAGTTCTCCGGGACAGGGGGGCCAAGAGACCCAGTACTTC.

This clonotype was detected only a few times. This rearrangement joins TRBV10-3 to TRBJ1-1; no firm D call. The CDR3 contains 13 residues. V was shortened by 4 bases and J by 0 bases, with 6 bases between the two germline ends. Germline V CDR1 and CDR2: ENHRY, SYGVKD. DNA of the CDR3: TGTGCCATCAGTGCCGCGATGAACACTGAAGCTTTCTTT. It yields the protein CAISAAMNTEAFF.

The chain joins TRBV24-1 to TRBJ2-3; 7 bases are shared with TRBD2. The germline V gene encodes CDR1 KGHDR and CDR2 SFDVKD. The CDR3 is 14 amino acids. V lost 3 bases to trimming and J lost 5 bases; unmatched junction nucleotides: 4. The CDR3 here is CATSDAGRGDTQYF. CDR3 DNA sequence: TGTGCCACCAGTGATGCGGGGAGGGGAGATACGCAGTATTTT.

V usage is TRBV2 and J usage is TRBJ2-2; possibly TRBD1 for D (6 bases). Germline V gene lookup returns CDR1 SNHLY and CDR2 FYNNEI. The V end lost 3 bases, the J end lost 1 base, and 9 bases lay between the germline ends. This CDR3 is built from 15 residues. CDR3 amino acids: CASSETGLNTGELFF. The DNA of the CDR3 is TGTGCCAGCAGTGAGACAGGCTTGAACACCGGGGAGCTGTTTTTT. Combining the CDR3 with reference TRBV2 and TRBJ2-2 gives the whole variable domain EPEVTQTPSHQVTQMGQEVILRCVPISNHLYFYWYRQILGQKVEFLVSFYNNEISEKSEIFDDQFSVERPDGSNFTLKIRSTKLEDSAMYFCASSETGLNTGELFFGEGSRLTVL.

This clonotype occurred a few times. The chain has TRBV28 and TRBJ2-3, with 7 nucleotides matching TRBD2. Germline V CDR1 and CDR2: MDHEN, SYDVKM. The length of the CDR3 is 16 residues. Trimming cost V 5 bases and J 4 bases; bases outside gene matches: 12. The CDR3 sequence: CASSLRSGTGADTQYF. CDR3 nucleotides: TGTGCCAGCAGTCTCCGCAGCGGGACCGGAGCAGATACGCAGTATTTT.

The chain uses TRBV20-1 and TRBJ2-7; unclear D gene. The V end lost 5 bases, the J end lost 3 bases, and 8 bases lay between the germline ends. Germline V gives CDR1 DFQATT, CDR2 SNEGSKA (reference sequence). The CDR3 totals 11 residues. The CDR3 coding sequence is TGCAGTGCTCATACTGGCTACGAGCAGTACTTC. This codes for CSAHTGYEQYF.

This clonotype occurred a few times. The chain recombines TRBV3-1 with TRBJ1-1; maybe TRBD1 (6 bases). Trimming took 6 bases from V and 1 from J, leaving 15 bases between them. The germline CDR1 and CDR2 sequences are LGHDT and YNNKEL (reference sequence). The CDR3 has 15 residues. CDR3: CASRSKGGANTEAFF. The CDR3, as DNA: TGTGCCAGCAGATCGAAAGGGGGGGCGAACACTGAAGCTTTCTTT.

The sample holds a few counts of this clonotype. V usage is TRBV4-3 and J usage is TRBJ2-3; D not certain. Germline-derived CDR1 and CDR2 are LGHNA and YSLEER. This CDR3 region has 15 residues. Trimming left V 0 bases short and J 5 bases short, with 12 bases between. CDR3 residues: CASSQDRDRGDTQYF. In DNA form, the CDR3 reads TGCGCCAGCAGCCAAGATCGTGATCGCGGAGATACGCAGTATTTT.

CDR3 bases: TGTGCCAGCAGTCCGATCGCCGGGACTAGCACTTACGAGCAGTACTTC. It encodes CASSPIAGTSTYEQYF. The chain uses TRBV28 and TRBJ2-7, with 9 bases matching TRBD2. V gave up 5 bases and J gave up 4 bases; unmatched junction bases: 12. The germline CDR1 and CDR2 sequences are MDHEN and SYDVKM. This CDR3 spans 16 amino acids.

V gene TRBV5-1 combines with J gene TRBJ2-1; 12 bases align to TRBD1. The CDR3 sequence is 16 residues long. Germline loops: CDR1 SGHRS, CDR2 YFSETQ. Trimming cost V 0 bases and J 12 bases; bases outside gene matches: 10. DNA for the CDR3: TGCGCCAGCAGCTTGGCAGGGGGGACAGGGGGCATTGGGCAGTTCTTC. Translating gives CASSLAGGTGGIGQFF.

The chain carries TRBV11-2 and TRBJ2-1; 9 bases map to TRBD2. The germline V gene has CDR1 SGHAT and CDR2 FQNNGV. The CDR3 spans 17 residues. Trimming took 2 bases from V and 4 from J; bases not matched to a gene: 9. Here the CDR3 reads CASSLRGASGKYNEQFF. The DNA of the CDR3 is TGTGCCAGCAGCTTAAGGGGGGCTAGCGGGAAGTACAATGAGCAGTTCTTC.

V and J are TRBV14 and TRBJ1-4, with D maybe TRBD1 (5 bases). Deletions cut 4 bases from V and 4 bases from J, with 13 bases between. This CDR3 has 15 amino acids. Per germline, CDR1 SGHDN and CDR2 FVKESK. In nucleotides, the CDR3 is TGTGCCAGCAGCCCCCGTACAGGCCATAATGAAAAACTGTTTTTT. Its translation is CASSPRTGHNEKLFF.

V gene TRBV20-1 combines with J gene TRBJ1-5; tentatively, D is TRBD1 (5 bases). The CDR3 covers 16 residues. The germline V and J ends were trimmed by 4 bases and 0 bases, with 16 bases remaining between them. Germline assignment: CDR1 DFQATT and CDR2 SNEGSKA (reference sequence). In DNA form, the CDR3 reads TGCAGTGCTACGACAATGACAGATCCTAGCAATCAGCCCCAGCATTTT. Translated: CSATTMTDPSNQPQHF.

This clonotype was seen only a few times. J is TRBJ2-3 and V is TRBV20-1, with D unresolved. V lost 1 base and J lost 3, with 14 bases in between. Germline CDR1 DFQATT, CDR2 SNEGSKA (reference sequence). The CDR3 loop spans 15 amino acids. This CDR3 is CSARAPGRATDTQYF. In DNA form, the CDR3 reads TGCAGTGCTAGAGCCCCTGGACGGGCGACAGATACGCAGTATTTT.

This chain joins TRBV12-3 or TRBV12-4 and TRBJ2-1; 9 nucleotides agree with TRBD2. The length of the CDR3 is 15 residues. V was clipped by 7 bases and J by 2 bases; unmatched bases: 6. The CDR3 here is CASITGLATYNEQFF. CDR3 bases: TGTGCCAGCATCACGGGACTAGCAACCTACAATGAGCAGTTCTTC.

This clonotype was seen many times. The chain joins TRBV12-3 or TRBV12-4 to TRBJ2-1; 13 bases are shared with TRBD2. The trim removed 7 bases at V and 7 bases at J, leaving 10 bases unmatched. The CDR3 consists of 16 residues. The CDR3 loop reads CASTSGGLAGRNEQFF. Here the CDR3 DNA reads TGTGCCAGCACCTCCGGGGGACTAGCGGGGCGGAATGAGCAGTTCTTC.

This clonotype has more than one count but fewer than ten. The gene calls are TRBV6-5 and TRBJ2-3, with a weak D call TRBD1 (6 bases). The CDR3 covers 14 residues. The germline V gene has CDR1 MNHEY and CDR2 SVGAGI. V lost 2 bases to trimming and J lost 2 bases, with 8 bases between them. CDR3 sequence: CASSYRDNTDTQYF. The CDR3 region has the DNA TGTGCCAGCAGTTACCGGGACAACACAGATACGCAGTATTTT.

V usage is TRBV20-1 and J usage is TRBJ2-5; D unclear. Trimming cost V 3 bases and J 12 bases, with 11 bases left between them. In germline, CDR1 is DFQATT, CDR2 SNEGSKA (reference sequence). This CDR3 is 10 amino acids long. This chain's CDR3 is CSASKAEEYF. The CDR3 nucleotides are TGCAGTGCTAGCAAGGCAGAGGAGTACTTC.

V is TRBV2 and J is TRBJ1-2; unclear D gene. The germline CDR1 and CDR2 sequences are SNHLY and FYNNEI. The CDR3 length is 14 residues. Deletions cut 7 bases from V and 7 bases from J, with 19 bases between. CDR3 sequence reads: CASIFPGPLLGYTF. The CDR3 bases are TGTGCCAGCATCTTCCCGGGTCCCTTACTTGGCTACACCTTC.

This chain links TRBV2 with TRBJ2-7; D is tentatively TRBD1 or TRBD2 (5 bases each). The CDR3 contains 12 residues. CDR1 SNHLY and CDR2 FYNNEI come from the germline V gene. Deletions cut 6 bases from V and 4 bases from J, with 10 bases between. In DNA, the CDR3 is TGTGCCAGCAGCCCCAGGGAGTACGAGCAGTACTTC. Translation gives CASSPREYEQYF.

A few counts support this clonotype. The rearrangement uses TRBV6-4 and TRBJ1-4; the D gene is possibly TRBD1 (5 bases). The CDR3 has 14 amino acids. Trimming took off 7 bases at V and 5 bases at J, with 14 bases between the two ends. Germline CDR1 and CDR2: MRHNA and SNTAGT. The CDR3 protein is CASTLGQSNEKLFF. CDR3 nucleotides: TGTGCCAGCACCCTCGGACAATCAAATGAAAAACTGTTTTTT.

This clonotype was found a few times. The gene calls are TRBV7-2 and TRBJ2-2; TRBD2 aligns across 7 bases. Trimming at V came to 1 base and at J to 4 bases, leaving 3 bases not matched to a gene. The V gene's germline CDR1 is SGHTA and CDR2 FQGNSA. This CDR3 has 15 amino acids. In DNA, the CDR3 is TGTGCCAGCAGCTTAGATAGCGGGCGCACCGGGGAGCTGTTTTTT. The encoded protein is CASSLDSGRTGELFF. Combining the CDR3 with reference TRBV7-2 and TRBJ2-2 gives the whole variable domain GAGVSQSPSNKVTEKGKDVELRCDPISGHTALYWYRQSLGQGLEFLIYFQGNSAPDKSGLPSDRFSAERTGGSVSTLTIQRTQQEDSAVYLCASSLDSGRTGELFFGEGSRLTVL.

This rearrangement joins TRBV20-1 to TRBJ1-1; D gene ambiguous. This CDR3 has 14 residues. The V gene's germline CDR1 is DFQATT and CDR2 SNEGSKA (reference sequence). Trimming took 1 base from V and 2 from J, leaving 11 bases between them. Written as DNA, the CDR3 is TGCAGTGCTAGAGCTCGACGGGCTAACACTGAAGCTTTCTTT. This gives the protein CSARARRANTEAFF.

The chain couples TRBV2 to TRBJ2-5; no definite D call. Germline values: CDR1 SNHLY, CDR2 FYNNEI. V lost 9 bases and J 0 bases, leaving 11 bases between the germline ends. The CDR3 totals 13 residues. CDR3 residues: CASQLNYQETQYF. The CDR3, as DNA: TGTGCCAGTCAGCTGAACTACCAAGAGACCCAGTACTTC.